This T cell receptor (beta chain) originates from a study of cytomegalovirus exposure and HLA in healthy donors. The PCR ran on 60 Vbeta and 13 Jbeta primers. Measured with immunoSEQ multiplex PCR; TCRdb has only the in-frame clones, and not every one. This sample carries about 140,000 clones, about four fifths of them seen once, and the ten largest clones take under 5.5%. The CDR3 runs 13 residues. CDR1 WNHNN and CDR2 SYGVQD come from the germline V gene (reference sequence). Trimming removed 4 bases from V and 8 bases from J; junction bases left unmatched: 2. Material: PBMCs. The source of this sequence is a man younger than 40 in good health. This rearrangement joins TRBV10-1 to TRBJ2-1, with 10 bases lining up with TRBD2. CDR3 sequence reads: CASSAAGGDEQFF. The CDR3 DNA is TGCGCCAGCAGTGCAGCGGGAGGGGATGAGCAGTTCTTC.